This T cell receptor beta chain emerged from a study of T cell responses to AZD1222 COVID-19 vaccine. Whole-study findings and limits: Mostly white British, mostly female donors; authors suggested clonal diversity may be underestimated. At 160-218 and 743-854, vaccine-associated CD4 TCRs were dominant, and they spanned spike.

Unmatched junction bases numbered 8, after V lost 0 bases and J lost 3 bases. Germline-derived CDR1 and CDR2 are SGHRS and YFSETQ. The CDR3 length is 17 residues. Using immunoSEQ multiplex PCR, the repertoire was profiled, and TCRdb retains in-frame clones only, with some absent. This table holds 120,000 to 150,000 clones, roughly 90% found once. Comment on this clone: Antigen specificity is unknown.

This specimen consisted of peripheral blood, obtained on day 0 of AZD1222 vaccination. The chain combines TRBV5-1 with TRBJ2-2; TRBD1 matches at 7 bases. The sequence derives from an adult in good health. CDR3: CASSLEPTGVDTGELFF. CDR3 sequence (DNA): TGCGCCAGCAGCTTGGAACCCACAGGGGTGGACACCGGGGAGCTGTTTTTT.